The clone carrying this TCR beta chain has just one count. What it recognizes is unknown. The V gene end was trimmed by 8 bases and the J gene end by 3 bases; junction bases not matched to a gene: 1. Germline lookup yields CDR1 SGHRS and CDR2 YFSETQ. The CDR3 is 11 amino acids. PCR used 60 Vbeta primers and 13 Jbeta primers. Data came from immunoSEQ multiplex PCR; TCRdb stores just in-frame clones and leaves some out. The table lists roughly 150,000 clones, roughly 64% of them singletons, with around 3% in the top ten. The data stem from a study of cytomegalovirus exposure and HLA in healthy donors. Overall study results and limits: Relative to equally common others, HLA-associated TCR beta chains showed greater clonal expansion in a later analysis. Trimming of TCR beta V- and J-genes showed a link, identified in a later analysis, to a missense DCLRE1C variant. Analyses of presence and absence presupposed an approximately uniform sequencing depth across donors. As was reported, the HLA-A and HLA-B alleles of most subjects were accurately predicted from TCR beta sequences.

The chain uses TRBV5-1 and TRBJ1-2, with 7 bases aligning to TRBD1. What was sequenced was PBMCs. The receptor was derived from a woman in her twenties or thirties in good health and CMV-seropositive. The CDR3 loop reads CASQGDYGYTF. The CDR3, as DNA: TGCGCCAGTCAGGGGGACTATGGCTACACCTTC.